Given below is one TCR beta chain in context. Germline-derived CDR1 and CDR2 are LNHDA and SQIVND (reference sequence). This CDR3 comprises 16 residues. V lost 7 bases and J lost 2; bases outside the gene matches: 7. This sample was taken from a study of blood T cell repertoires in COVID-19. Some clones are missing from TCRdb's copy, which holds only in-frame ones; the method was immunoSEQ multiplex PCR. The sample holds 150,000 to 200,000 clones; over 80% are singletons and the top ten take approximately 8.7%. This sequence was found in a woman in her 70s with acute or convalescent COVID-19. The genes are TRBV19 and TRBJ2-1, with 11 bases that match TRBD2. Sequenced sample: peripheral blood. The CDR3 spells CASKVDSGRAYNEQFF. The CDR3 DNA reads as TGTGCCAGTAAAGTCGATAGCGGGAGGGCCTACAATGAGCAGTTCTTC. Together with reference TRBV19 and TRBJ2-1, the CDR3 gives the full variable domain: DGGITQSPKYLFRKEGQNVTLSCEQNLNHDAMYWYRQDPGQGLRLIYYSQIVNDFQKGDIAEGYSVSREKKESFPLTVTSAQKNPTAFYLCASKVDSGRAYNEQFFGPGTRLTVL.